This T cell receptor (beta chain) was sequenced for a study of radiation and T cells in renal cell carcinoma. TCRdb's copy holds only in-frame clones and misses some; the assay was immunoSEQ multiplex PCR. The sample has approximately 90,000 clones, around nine tenths seen once; the top ten hold about 7.9%. V gave up 6 bases and J gave up 4 bases; unmatched junction bases: 10. The germline CDR1 and CDR2 sequences are SQVTM and ANQGSEA. The CDR3 totals 14 residues. Broader study findings: In blood, top tumor clones expanded by 2 weeks, shrinking by 4. Baseline intratumoral clonotype presence is unknown without pretreatment biopsies.

About this clone itself: Antigen unknown.

Time point described: baseline pretreatment blood. Noted treatment: 15 Gy SBRT to primary tumor, nephrectomy 4 weeks later. Clear cell pathology was present in this patient's renal cell carcinoma. The sequencing used blood, collected from a patient whose treatment included radiotherapy and nephrectomy. J is TRBJ2-5 and V is TRBV29-1; TRBD1 matches at 8 bases. The sequence derives from a middle-aged man with renal cell carcinoma. In DNA, the CDR3 is TGCAGCGTCAATGACAGGGGAGGAGGAGAGACCCAGTACTTC. Its translation: CSVNDRGGGETQYF.